This section outlines one T cell receptor beta chain sequence together with its context. Libraries were prepared by immunoSEQ multiplex PCR; TCRdb keeps only in-frame clonotypes and omits some of them. The data hold about 2.3 million clones, with about 92% observed a single time. The sample comes from a study of shared clonotypes between healthy human individuals. With V trimmed by 4 bases and J by 2 bases, 16 bases remained unmatched. The germline gives CDR1 MNHEY, CDR2 SMNVEV (reference sequence). CDR3 length equals 18 residues. The sample comprised naive CD4+ T cells from PBMCs. Subset meaning: CD45RA+ positively selected. The V call is TRBV27, the J call TRBJ1-1, with 7 bases aligning to TRBD1. This clonotype was sampled from a man aged 18 to 29 in good health. Some clones in this sample may be carry-over from other donors' samples. The CDR3 loop reads CASSYRTTGVSGNTEAFF. CDR3 in DNA: TGTGCCAGCAGTTACCGCACCACAGGGGTAAGTGGAAACACTGAAGCTTTCTTT.